A selection of T cell receptor beta chains follows, all from one sample in a study of regulatory T cells in long-lasting Graves disease. TCRdb redid the calling of the multiplex PCR reads with MiXCR, one entry per CDR3 protein. The table lists roughly 500,000 distinct CDR3 sequences, roughly 15% of them singletons. These sequences were also reported in another study, on T cells in Graves' hyperthyroidism and ophthalmopathy.

The material was peripheral blood mononuclear cells (PBMCs), obtained at new diagnosis, from a patient treated with antithyroid drugs. These TCRs come from a woman in her fifties or sixties with Graves disease. Each CDR3 is given with its conserved first and last residue. D genes are given only for firm matches. Clone size is stated in some rows and not others, as once, few, many or a class when expanded.

>many|TRBV12-5|.|14|TRBJ2-1
CASGLEAPDNEQFF
TGTGCTAGTGGTTTGGAAGCCCCAGACAATGAGCAGTTCTTC
>few|TRBV7-9|TRBD2|16|TRBJ2-1
CASSRGTSGTYNEQFF
TGTGCCAGCAGCAGAGGGACTAGCGGAACTTACAATGAGCAGTTCTTC
>many|TRBV2|.|13|TRBJ2-7
CASSERGTTEQYF
TGTGCCAGCAGTGAAAGGGGGACTACCGAGCAGTACTTC
>many|TRBV20-1|.|15|TRBJ2-1
CSAKAFRVRYNEQFF
TGCAGTGCCAAGGCTTTTAGGGTGAGATACAATGAGCAGTTCTTC
>few|TRBV9|TRBD1|15|TRBJ2-2
CASSVGQGITGELFF
TGTGCCAGCAGCGTCGGACAGGGGATAACCGGGGAGCTGTTTTTT
>many|TRBV2|.|13|TRBJ2-3
CASSEWGTPTQYF
TGTGCCAGCAGTGAATGGGGGACTCCTACGCAGTATTTT
>many|TRBV7-9|.|15|TRBJ2-1
CASSPDRSSYNEQFF
TGTGCCAGCAGCCCAGACAGGAGCTCCTACAATGAGCAGTTCTTC
>many|TRBV28|.|15|TRBJ1-5
CASSLTGNSNQPQHF
TGTGCCAGCAGTTTAACCGGGAATAGCAATCAGCCCCAGCATTTT
>few|TRBV10-3|TRBD1|13|TRBJ2-1
CAISESTGNEQFF
TGTGCCATCAGTGAGTCGACAGGGAATGAGCAGTTCTTC
>few|TRBV27|.|14|TRBJ2-1
CASGRASHGDEQFF
TGTGCCAGCGGCAGGGCCTCTCACGGTGATGAGCAGTTCTTC
>.|TRBV6-1|TRBD2|14|TRBJ2-1
CASSGGLAGGVRFF
TGTGCCAGCAGTGGGGGACTAGCGGGAGGGGTTAGGTTCTTC
>.|TRBV6-5|TRBD1|15|TRBJ1-1
CASSYSPTNRGAAFF
TGTGCCAGCAGTTACTCCCCGACAAACAGGGGTGCCGCTTTCTTT
>many|TRBV12-3/TRBV12-4|TRBD2|13|TRBJ2-7
CASSGGGNNEQYF
TGTGCCAGCAGTGGCGGGGGGAACAACGAGCAGTACTTC
>many|TRBV28|.|13|TRBJ2-7
CASTQALSYEQYF
TGTGCCAGTACGCAGGCCCTCAGCTACGAGCAGTACTTC
>.|TRBV28|.|14|TRBJ1-6
CASSLDADNSPLHF
TGTGCCAGCAGTCTCGACGCAGATAATTCACCCCTCCACTTT
>many|TRBV18|.|14|TRBJ1-2
CASSPDGQPYGYTF
TGTGCCAGCTCACCGGATGGACAGCCCTATGGCTACACCTTC
>many|TRBV5-8|.|13|TRBJ2-5
CASSLWPQETQYF
TGTGCCAGCAGCTTGTGGCCCCAAGAGACCCAGTACTTC
>few|TRBV10-2|TRBD2|18|TRBJ2-3
CASSPLAGVDTSTDTQYF
TGCGCCAGCAGCCCACTAGCGGGAGTTGACACTAGCACAGATACGCAGTATTTT
>few|TRBV6-5|TRBD2|18|TRBJ2-1
CASSYPSSGLAGANEQFF
TGTGCCAGCAGTTACCCGAGTTCGGGACTAGCGGGAGCAAATGAGCAGTTCTTC
>.|TRBV28|TRBD2|13|TRBJ2-1
CASRLAGGPEQFF
TGTGCCAGCAGGTTAGCGGGAGGGCCGGAGCAGTTCTTC
>many|TRBV6-2/TRBV6-3|TRBD2|13|TRBJ2-7
CASRRTSGRTQYF
TGTGCCAGCAGACGGACTAGCGGGAGGACACAGTACTTC
>.|TRBV2|.|15|TRBJ1-6
CASLLLGPLSSPLHF
TGTGCCAGCCTTCTTTTAGGGCCCCTAAGTTCACCCCTCCACTTT
>many|TRBV5-1|.|15|TRBJ2-1
CASSLPSSQITEQFF
TGCGCCAGCAGCTTGCCGTCTAGCCAGATAACTGAGCAGTTCTTC
>once|TRBV18|.|16|TRBJ2-6
CASSPRQNSGANVLTF
TGTGCCAGCTCACCAAGGCAGAACTCTGGGGCCAACGTCCTGACTTTC
>few|TRBV6-2/TRBV6-3|TRBD1|14|TRBJ1-3
CASGVQGYGNTIYF
TGTGCCAGCGGGGTACAGGGGTATGGAAACACCATATATTTT
>few|TRBV19|.|16|TRBJ1-5
CASSRVQGGSNQPQHF
TGTGCCAGTAGTAGAGTACAGGGAGGTAGCAATCAGCCCCAGCATTTT
>many|TRBV7-9|.|13|TRBJ1-2
CASSSARDYGYTF
TGTGCCAGCAGCTCAGCAAGGGACTATGGCTACACCTTC
>.|TRBV6-4|.|16|TRBJ1-2
CASTYRYQTEFDGYTF
TGTGCCAGCACCTACCGGTACCAGACAGAATTTGATGGCTACACCTTC
>.|TRBV9|TRBD1|15|TRBJ2-1
CASSASDRGVDEQFF
TGTGCCAGCAGCGCCTCGGACAGGGGAGTCGATGAGCAGTTCTTC
>many|TRBV28|TRBD1|15|TRBJ2-1
CASSFRRTGGDEQFF
TGTGCCAGCAGTTTTCGCCGGACAGGGGGGGATGAGCAGTTCTTC